This T cell receptor (beta chain) was sequenced for a study of human T cells and chemical hapten exposure. This CDR3 comprises 13 residues. V lost 7 bases, J lost 6 bases, and 18 bases lay in between. Germline V gene data show CDR1 as SQVTM and CDR2 as ANQGSEA. Documented time point: patch test 2, 6 weeks after DPC sensitization. Treatment: therapeutic diphenylcyclopropenone sensitization with weekly scalp DPC. TCRdb re-derived calls from the RACE reads in MiXCR, one entry per CDR3 protein. This table holds approximately 120,000 distinct CDR3 sequences, roughly 9% found once. The gene calls are TRBV29-1 and TRBJ1-1; D gene ambiguous. This clonotype originated in a woman in her thirties or forties with alopecia areata. Some clones in this sample may be carry-over from other donors' samples. The source was whole blood, collected in connection with sensitization to the hapten diphenylcyclopropenone (DPC). The CDR3 loop is CSAHTDSVAEAFF. The CDR3 DNA is TGCAGCGCCCACACCGACTCAGTCGCTGAAGCTTTCTTT.